The entry that follows covers one T cell receptor (beta chain) sequence. Relative to its sample, this clone is large (0.1 to 1%). Its binding antigen is unknown. Per-base quality was not reported, and no clone a single base away is much larger than it. This specimen belongs to a study of early stage breast cancer tumors (dated by TCRdb to 2016 to 2017). Concerning the study at large: Of the 15 to 20 invasive breast tumors, some twelve were found to be estrogen receptor-positive, progesterone receptor-positive and HER2-negative. Of the approximately 12 ER+/PR+/HER2- tumors, eight were classified as invasive ductal carcinomas and four as invasive lobular carcinomas. On average, each sample got about 10-fold read coverage. A total of 2,651,842 templates, representing approximately 1,100,000 unique clonotypes, were detected across all samples.

Dicing about 20-55 mg of tumor tissue typically produced more than 2.5 ug of DNA. The study profiled bulk TCR beta-chain repertoires in matched peripheral blood, tumor and adjacent normal breast tissue taken from about 15 patients with early-stage breast cancer. Following resection, visually identified tumor tissue was excised and transferred into prechilled RNAlater. Tumor tissue (roughly 18-50 mg) was diced and then homogenized with a TissueLyser II in RLTplus buffer containing beta-mercaptoethanol and antifoaming agent. The Qiagen AllPrep DNA/RNA Mini kit was used to extract genomic DNA. Two independent genomic DNA replicates were amplified for each sample, with roughly 0.5 ug used for blood and about 1.5 ug for tumor or normal breast. Following the manufacturer's instructions, the ImmunoSeq Intro kit was used to carry out TCRB sequencing on genomic DNA. Multiplex PCR ran 25 to 40 cycles with proprietary primers and spike-in control sequences for absolute quantification. Single-end 150-bp reads were used to sequence an 87-bp fragment spanning the CDR3 and the flanking V and J genes. Seven samples, with two replicates for each sample, were multiplexed per lane of an Illumina MiSeq using version 3.0 chemistry. The paper's data handling went like this. The vendor's proprietary pipeline processed the raw data and merged both replicates into a single result for each sample. Clonotypes were defined as productive rearrangements sharing the V-gene family, CDR3 amino acid sequence and J-gene segment. To compute clonality, the normalized Shannon entropy (Pielou evenness) of TCRB abundances was subtracted from 1. To estimate T cell density, the total number of templates was divided by the input cell count, which was inferred from how much DNA went in. Total repertoire diversity and clonality were estimated with Recon using default parameters. A clonotype counted as tumor-enriched if its abundance in tumor exceeded 0.1% and was at least 32-fold higher than its abundance in normal breast. TCRdb re-hosts the immuneACCESS table, in-frame sequences only. Its copies lack some clones; in the studies checked, an unresolved V gene accounts for under half of them, and the cause for the rest is not known. D and trimming come from the DNA, and the V and J calls and clone size come from that table. This sample comprises around 9,900 clones, 64% of them detected only once. The biggest ten clones account for approximately 12% of the sample.

Study-wide conclusions, independent of this receptor: Enriched TCRB sequences shared across patients were found to be mostly commonly generated sequences that were unlikely to play an important role in the tumor microenvironment. Compared with adjacent normal breast tissue, tumors had higher clonality and roughly 2.4-fold greater T cell density. Chain pairing and functional markers such as CD4, CD8 and FOXP3 were not captured by bulk genomic DNA sequencing of unsorted cells. Repertoires from blood resembled normal breast more closely than tumor, and using blood as a reference for each tissue separated tumor from normal in most of the 16 patients. Because the cohort was small, a breakdown by tumor subtype could not be done.

The sequencing sample was made of breast tumor tissue. The receptor's source is a person between 55 and 70 years old with breast cancer.

The sequenced DNA is TGTGCCAGCAGTGACACCCCACAGGCCTCTAGGGGCTACACCTTC. It translates as CASSDTPQASRGYTF. The rearrangement combines TRBV6-4 with TRBJ1-2; tentative D gene TRBD1, with 5 bases matching. CDR1 MRHNA and CDR2 SNTAGT were looked up in the germline V gene. V drops 2 bases and J drops 8 bases, leaving 18 bases in between. The CDR3, from cysteine to phenylalanine, totals 15 residues. Just the 45-base CDR3 DNA is kept, in frame starting at base 1.